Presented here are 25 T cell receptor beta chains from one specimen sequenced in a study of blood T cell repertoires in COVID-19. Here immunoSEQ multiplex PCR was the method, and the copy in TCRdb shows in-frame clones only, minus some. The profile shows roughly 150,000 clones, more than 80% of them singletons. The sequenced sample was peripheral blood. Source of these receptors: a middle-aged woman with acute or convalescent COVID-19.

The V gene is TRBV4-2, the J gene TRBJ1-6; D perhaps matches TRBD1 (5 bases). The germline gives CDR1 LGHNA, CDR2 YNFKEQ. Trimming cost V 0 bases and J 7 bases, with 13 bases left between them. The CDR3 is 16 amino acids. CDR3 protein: CASSQEAGGKNSPLHF. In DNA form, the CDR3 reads TGTGCCAGCAGCCAAGAGGCGGGGGGAAAAAATTCACCCCTCCACTTT.

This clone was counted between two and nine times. The CDR3 nucleotides read TGTGCCACCATGCGGACACGCTCCTACAATGAGCAGTTCTTC. It yields the protein CATMRTRSYNEQFF. V and J are TRBV24-1 and TRBJ2-1; D might be TRBD1 (5 bases). CDR3 length: 14 residues. V lost 8 bases, J lost 0 bases, and 10 bases lay in between. The germline V gene has CDR1 KGHDR and CDR2 SFDVKD.

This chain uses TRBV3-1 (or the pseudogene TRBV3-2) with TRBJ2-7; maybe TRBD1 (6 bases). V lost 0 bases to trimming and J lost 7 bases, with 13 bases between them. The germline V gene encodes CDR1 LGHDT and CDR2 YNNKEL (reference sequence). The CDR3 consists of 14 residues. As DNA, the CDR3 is TGTGCCAGCAGCCAAGATTTTGGGGGCTCTGAGCAGTACTTC. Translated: CASSQDFGGSEQYF.

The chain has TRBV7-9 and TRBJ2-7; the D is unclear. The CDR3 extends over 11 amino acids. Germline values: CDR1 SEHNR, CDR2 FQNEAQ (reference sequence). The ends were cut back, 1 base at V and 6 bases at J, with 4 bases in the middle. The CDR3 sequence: CASSLVLEQYF. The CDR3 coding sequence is TGTGCCAGCAGCTTAGTTCTCGAGCAGTACTTC.

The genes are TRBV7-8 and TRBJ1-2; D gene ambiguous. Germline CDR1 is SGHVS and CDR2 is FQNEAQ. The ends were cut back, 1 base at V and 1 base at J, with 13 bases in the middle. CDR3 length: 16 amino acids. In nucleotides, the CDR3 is TGTGCCAGCAGCTTAGTGGCAGGCGAATTTAACTATGGCTACACCTTC. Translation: CASSLVAGEFNYGYTF.

CDR3 residues: CASRFGQGGTEAFF. The CDR3 DNA sequence: TGTGCCAGCAGATTCGGACAGGGAGGAACTGAAGCTTTCTTT. The V gene is TRBV14, the J gene TRBJ1-1; 8 bases match TRBD1. This CDR3 comprises 14 residues. Germline V gives CDR1 SGHDN, CDR2 FVKESK. Trimming removed 6 bases from V and 5 bases from J; junction bases left unmatched: 8.

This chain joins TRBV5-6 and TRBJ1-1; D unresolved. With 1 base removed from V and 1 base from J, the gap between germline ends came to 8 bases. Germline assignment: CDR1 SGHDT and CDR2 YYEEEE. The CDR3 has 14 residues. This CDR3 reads CASSLFGRNTEAFF. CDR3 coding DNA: TGTGCCAGCAGCTTGTTCGGGAGGAACACTGAAGCTTTCTTT.

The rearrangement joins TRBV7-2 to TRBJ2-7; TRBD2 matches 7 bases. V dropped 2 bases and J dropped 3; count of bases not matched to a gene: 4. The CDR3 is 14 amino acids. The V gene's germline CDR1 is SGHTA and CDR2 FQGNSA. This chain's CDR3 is CASSLRLALYEQYF. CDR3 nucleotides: TGTGCCAGCAGCTTACGACTAGCACTCTACGAGCAGTACTTC.

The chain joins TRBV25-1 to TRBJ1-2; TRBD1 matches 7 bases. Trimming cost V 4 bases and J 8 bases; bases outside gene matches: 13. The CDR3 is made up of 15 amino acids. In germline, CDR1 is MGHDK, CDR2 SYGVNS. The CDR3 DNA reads TGTGCCAGCAGTGTGTTGGATTCGACAGGGATCGGCTACACCTTC. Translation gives CASSVLDSTGIGYTF.

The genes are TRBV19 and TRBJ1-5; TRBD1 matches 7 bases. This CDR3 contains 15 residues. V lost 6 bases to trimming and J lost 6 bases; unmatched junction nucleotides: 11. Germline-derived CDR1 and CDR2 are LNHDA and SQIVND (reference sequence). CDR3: CASRRTGVARQPQHF. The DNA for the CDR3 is TGTGCCAGTAGAAGAACAGGGGTCGCCCGTCAGCCCCAGCATTTT. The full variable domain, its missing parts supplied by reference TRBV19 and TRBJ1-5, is DGGITQSPKYLFRKEGQNVTLSCEQNLNHDAMYWYRQDPGQGLRLIYYSQIVNDFQKGDIAEGYSVSREKKESFPLTVTSAQKNPTAFYLCASRRTGVARQPQHFGDGTRLSIL.

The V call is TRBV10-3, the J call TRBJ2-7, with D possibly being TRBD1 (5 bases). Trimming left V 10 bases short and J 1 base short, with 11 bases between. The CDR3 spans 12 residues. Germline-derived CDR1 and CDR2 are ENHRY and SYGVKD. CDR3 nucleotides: TGTGCCACCCGACAGTTGTCCTACGAGCAGTACTTC. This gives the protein CATRQLSYEQYF.

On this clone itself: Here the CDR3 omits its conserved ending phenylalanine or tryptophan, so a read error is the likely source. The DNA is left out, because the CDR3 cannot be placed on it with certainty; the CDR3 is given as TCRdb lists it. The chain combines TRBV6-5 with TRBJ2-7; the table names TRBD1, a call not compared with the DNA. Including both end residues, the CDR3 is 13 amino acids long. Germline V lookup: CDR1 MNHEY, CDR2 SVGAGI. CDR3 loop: CASSYSNVAVPML.

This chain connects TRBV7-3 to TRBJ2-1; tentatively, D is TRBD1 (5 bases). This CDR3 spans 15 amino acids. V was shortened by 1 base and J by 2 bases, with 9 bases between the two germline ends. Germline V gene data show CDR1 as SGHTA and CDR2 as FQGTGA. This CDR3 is CASSLNPGTYNEQFF. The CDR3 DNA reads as TGTGCCAGCAGCTTAAATCCAGGGACCTACAATGAGCAGTTCTTC.

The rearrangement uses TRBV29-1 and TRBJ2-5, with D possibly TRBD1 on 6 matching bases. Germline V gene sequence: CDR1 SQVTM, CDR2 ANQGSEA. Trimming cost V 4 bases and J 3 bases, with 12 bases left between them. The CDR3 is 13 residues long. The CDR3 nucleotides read TGCAGCGTTGTTTATTCAGGGGAAGAGACCCAGTACTTC. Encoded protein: CSVVYSGEETQYF.

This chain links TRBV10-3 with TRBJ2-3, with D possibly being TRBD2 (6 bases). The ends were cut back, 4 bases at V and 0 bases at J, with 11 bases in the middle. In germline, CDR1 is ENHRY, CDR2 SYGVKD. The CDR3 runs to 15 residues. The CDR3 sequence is CAISAGGNSTDTQYF. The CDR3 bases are TGTGCCATCAGTGCCGGGGGAAATAGCACAGATACGCAGTATTTT.

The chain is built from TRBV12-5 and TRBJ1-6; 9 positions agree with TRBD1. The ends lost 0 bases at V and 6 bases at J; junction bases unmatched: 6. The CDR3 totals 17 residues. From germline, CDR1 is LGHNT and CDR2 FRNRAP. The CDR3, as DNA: TGTGCTAGTGGTTTGGTTCTGGGGGACAGGGCTAATTCACCCCTCCACTTT. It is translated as CASGLVLGDRANSPLHF.

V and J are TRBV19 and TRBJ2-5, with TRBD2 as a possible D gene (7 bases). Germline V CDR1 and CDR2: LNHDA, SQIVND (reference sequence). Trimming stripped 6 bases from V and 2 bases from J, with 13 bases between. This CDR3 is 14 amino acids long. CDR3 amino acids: CASRGGGRQETQYF. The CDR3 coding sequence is TGTGCCAGTAGGGGAGGGGGTAGGCAAGAGACCCAGTACTTC.

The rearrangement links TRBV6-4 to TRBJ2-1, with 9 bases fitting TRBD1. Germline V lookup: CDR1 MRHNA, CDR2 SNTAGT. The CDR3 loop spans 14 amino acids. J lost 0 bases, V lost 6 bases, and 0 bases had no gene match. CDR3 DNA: TGTGCCAGCAGGGGACAGGGCTCCTACAATGAGCAGTTCTTC. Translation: CASRGQGSYNEQFF.

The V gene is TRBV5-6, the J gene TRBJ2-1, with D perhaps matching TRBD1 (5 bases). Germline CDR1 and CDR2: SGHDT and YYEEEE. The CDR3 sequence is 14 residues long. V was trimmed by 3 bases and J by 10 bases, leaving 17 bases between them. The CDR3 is CASSWRQPRVEQFF. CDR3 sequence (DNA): TGTGCCAGCAGCTGGCGACAGCCCCGTGTGGAGCAGTTCTTC.

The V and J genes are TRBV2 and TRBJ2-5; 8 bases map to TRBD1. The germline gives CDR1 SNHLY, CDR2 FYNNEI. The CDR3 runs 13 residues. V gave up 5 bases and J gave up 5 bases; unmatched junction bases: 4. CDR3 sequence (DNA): TGTGCCAGCAGTACAGGGGGAATGGAGACCCAGTACTTC. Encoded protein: CASSTGGMETQYF.

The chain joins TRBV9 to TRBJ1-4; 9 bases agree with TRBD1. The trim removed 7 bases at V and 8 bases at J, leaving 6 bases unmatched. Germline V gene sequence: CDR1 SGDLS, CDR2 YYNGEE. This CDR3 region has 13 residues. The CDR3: CASGDRGGEKLFF. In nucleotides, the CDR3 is TGTGCCAGCGGCGACAGGGGGGGCGAAAAACTGTTTTTT.

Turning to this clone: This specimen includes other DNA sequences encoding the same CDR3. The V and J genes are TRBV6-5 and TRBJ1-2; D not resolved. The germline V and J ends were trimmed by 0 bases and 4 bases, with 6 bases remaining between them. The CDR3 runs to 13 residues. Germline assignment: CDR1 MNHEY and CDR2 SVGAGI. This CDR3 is CASSYSRGYGYTF. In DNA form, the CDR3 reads TGTGCCAGCAGTTACTCGAGAGGCTATGGCTACACCTTC.

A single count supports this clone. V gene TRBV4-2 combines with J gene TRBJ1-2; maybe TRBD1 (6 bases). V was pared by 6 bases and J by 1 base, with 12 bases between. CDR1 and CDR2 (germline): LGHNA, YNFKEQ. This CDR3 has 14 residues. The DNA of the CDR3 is TGTGCCAGCAGAGGGGACACCGTTAACTATGGCTACACCTTC. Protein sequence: CASRGDTVNYGYTF.

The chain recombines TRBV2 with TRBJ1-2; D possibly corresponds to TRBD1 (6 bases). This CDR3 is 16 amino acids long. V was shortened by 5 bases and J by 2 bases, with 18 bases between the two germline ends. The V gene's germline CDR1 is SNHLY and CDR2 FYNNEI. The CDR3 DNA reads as TGTGCCAGCAGTTCTTCCCGGGACAACCCAAACTATGGCTACACCTTC. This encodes CASSSSRDNPNYGYTF.

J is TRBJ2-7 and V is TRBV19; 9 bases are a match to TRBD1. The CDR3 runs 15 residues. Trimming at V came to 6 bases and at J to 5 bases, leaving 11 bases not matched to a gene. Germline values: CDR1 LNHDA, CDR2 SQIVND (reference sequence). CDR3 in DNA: TGTGCCAGTAGCTGGGGGGGACAGGGCATCAACGAGCAGTACTTC. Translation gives CASSWGGQGINEQYF.